This section outlines one T cell receptor (beta chain) sequence together with its context. CDR1 is GTSNPN, CDR2 SVGIG, per germline (reference sequence). The germline V and J ends were trimmed by 3 bases and 1 base, with 10 bases remaining between them. This CDR3 has 14 residues. This sample was included in a study of blood T cell repertoires in COVID-19. Study context: COVID-19 samples collected from the United States, Italy and Spain covered acute and convalescent phases. The analysed material was cDNA or gDNA that came from T cells, B-cell-depleted T cells, or PBMCs.

Authors' processing steps: Nucleated cell number was recorded as an estimate derived from reference gene primer amplification. Produced via immunoSEQ multiplex PCR; TCRdb's table is partial and in-frame only. That table gives V, J and clone size, and the DNA gave D and trimming. This table has over 150,000 clones, about 80% appearing once. The origin of this receptor is a woman in her fifties or sixties with acute or convalescent COVID-19. The rearrangement links TRBV30 to TRBJ1-5; D not resolved. The specimen sequenced was peripheral blood. The CDR3 region has the DNA TGTGCCTGGAGCCGACATTCAAGCAATCAGCCCCAGCATTTT. It yields the protein CAWSRHSSNQPQHF.